This T cell receptor beta chain was identified in a study of human T cells and chemical hapten exposure (dated by TCRdb to the early 2020s). About the study as a whole: For sensitization, 2% DPC in acetone was applied to a roughly 2 cm by roughly 2 cm area of upper inner arm skin. Weekly therapeutic DPC doses were additionally applied to the scalp of patients throughout the roughly 23-week study period. Patch tests used Finn chambers with 0.01% DPC on the upper back, scored after 6 days by International Contact Dermatitis Research Group standards. The mostly female patient cohort included alopecia areata with under or over 50% scalp involvement, alopecia totalis and alopecia universalis. The libraries were sequenced as a pool, and the TCR yield per sample differed mostly because of small variations in library volumes within the pool. In alopecia patients, the study followed how the peripheral blood TCR repertoire changed in vivo over primary and secondary sensitization to diphenylcyclopropenone (DPC), a hapten. Blood samples were taken from patients before sensitization (week 0) and then at 2, 6 and about 24 weeks after DPC sensitization. Blood for TCR sequencing was provided by twenty-nine alopecia patients at one to four time points (pre-sensitization, 2, 6 and 24 weeks). Paper-wide results and their limitations: All patients had alopecia, a presumed autoimmune disease, so their immune response might differ from that of healthy individuals. Compared with pre-sensitization or healthy control sets, expanded TCRs formed significantly more large CDR3 similarity clusters, which is consistent with antigen-driven responses. Repeated subsampling changed both the strength of the expansion versus patch-test correlation and the threshold at which the correlation became significant. The number of PT1 expanded TCRs positively correlated with patch test score, significant at thresholds 8, 16 and 32 but not 4. DPC sensitization did not change the number of TCRs with a frequency above 1 in 1000, and there was no evidence of changes in global repertoire structure.

The protocol used for the library was RACE. TCRdb records NextSeq 500 as the sequencer. During library preparation, unique molecular identifiers were attached to individual cDNA molecules so that TCRs could be counted quantitatively and reproducibly. Both TCR alpha and TCR beta chains were sequenced from each blood RNA sample. The authors' pipeline ran thus. The median number of TCRs per sample was 85,000 to 100,000, ranging from about 23,224 to 750,000. The Decombinator software suite was used to annotate V, J and CDR3 in the TCR reads. Every sample was subsampled to the same number of TCRs (28,000) for the PS versus PT1 abundance plots. TCRs were defined as expanded if absent before sensitization and observed at least eight times at the 2-week time point. Using fastp trimming at Q25 and MiXCR clonotype assembly, TCRdb reanalyzed the public sequencing data and kept in-frame beta chains. Duplicate CDR3 protein sequences are folded into a single record with the most common DNA and genes. The V and J calls come from TCRdb's annotation, not from the publication. The sample table shows 20,000 to 30,000 distinct CDR3 sequences, and over 9% are seen once. The ten largest account for 5.5% to 7% of the sample.

Explained via the paper, the time point label denotes: patch test 2, 6 weeks after DPC sensitization. In the paper's terms, the treatment or condition label means: therapeutic diphenylcyclopropenone sensitization with weekly scalp DPC. At every patch-test visit, the blood draw took place before the patch test was put on. To be eligible, patients had to be aged 18 to 70, diagnosed with alopecia and judged suitable for DPC therapy, while pregnant patients were excluded. Unfractionated whole blood was collected in Tempus Blood RNA tubes, and total RNA was extracted from that blood. This clonotype was seen ten or more times. Its target antigen remains unknown. No base quality information exists; no much larger clone differs at one position. The sample consisted of whole blood, taken in connection with sensitization to the hapten diphenylcyclopropenone (DPC). The origin of this receptor is a man in his thirties or forties with alopecia areata. Some clones in this sample may be carry-over from other donors' samples.

The bases are TGCAGTGCTAGAGACGGAGAGGGACAGCAAGAGACCCAGTACTTC. It is translated as CSARDGEGQQETQYF. The chain is encoded by TRBV20-1 joined to TRBJ2-5; TRBD1 matches 7 bases in the middle. Taken from cysteine to phenylalanine, the CDR3 has 15 residues. Only the CDR3 DNA stays, 45 bases, in frame from base 1. Sequences DFQATT (CDR1) and SNEGSKA (CDR2) are obtained from the germline V gene (reference sequence). Trimming accounts for 0 bases at V and 2 bases at J, while the number of junction bases matched to no gene is 6.